In this sample, the clone carrying this TCR beta chain turned up a few times. Sample-barcoded 5' priming and a J-beta primer mix drove a second PCR of about 7 to 11 cycles. A tag from a template-switch adaptor with 12 random nucleotides marked each cDNA molecule. Each CDR3 protein is one row after TCRdb ran MiXCR on the 5' RACE reads. Here the sample spans about 1.8 million distinct CDR3 sequences, 49% being singletons. The sample is drawn from a study of blood T cells in healthy people across ages. Germline assignment: CDR1 SGHTA and CDR2 FQGNSA. CDR3 size: 16 residues. J was trimmed by 4 bases and V by 5 bases; bases with no gene match: 11.

The V and J genes are TRBV7-2 and TRBJ2-5, with 9 nucleotides matching TRBD1. This TCR derives from a woman aged 40 to 55 in good health. The sample consisted of blood. The CDR3 spells CASSRNPQGAGETQYF. The CDR3 DNA reads TGTGCCAGCAGCCGCAACCCACAGGGGGCAGGAGAGACCCAGTACTTC. Full variable domain (remainder filled in from reference TRBV7-2 and TRBJ2-5): GAGVSQSPSNKVTEKGKDVELRCDPISGHTALYWYRQSLGQGLEFLIYFQGNSAPDKSGLPSDRFSAERTGGSVSTLTIQRTQQEDSAVYLCASSRNPQGAGETQYFGPGTRLLVL.